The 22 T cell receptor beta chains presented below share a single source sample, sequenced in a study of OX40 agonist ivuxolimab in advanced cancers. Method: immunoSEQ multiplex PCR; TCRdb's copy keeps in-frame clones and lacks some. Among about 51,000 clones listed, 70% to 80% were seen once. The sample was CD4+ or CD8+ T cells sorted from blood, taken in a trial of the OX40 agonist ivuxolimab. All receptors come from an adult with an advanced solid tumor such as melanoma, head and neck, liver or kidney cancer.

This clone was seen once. The CDR3 DNA sequence: TGTGCCAGCAGCCCAAGCGGGGGCAAAGGGGGCTACACCTTC. Translating it yields CASSPSGGKGGYTF. The chain is built from TRBV7-2 and TRBJ1-2; a weak D match, TRBD1 (6 bases). Trimming took 5 bases from V and 8 from J, leaving 18 bases between them. The CDR3 extends over 14 amino acids. Germline V CDR1 and CDR2: SGHTA, FQGNSA.

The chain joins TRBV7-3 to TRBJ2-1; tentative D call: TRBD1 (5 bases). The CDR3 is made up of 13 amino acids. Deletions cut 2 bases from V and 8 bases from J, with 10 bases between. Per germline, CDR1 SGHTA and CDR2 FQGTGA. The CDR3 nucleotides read TGTGCCAGCAGCTTAGACAGAGGACATGAGCAGTTCTTC. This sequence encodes CASSLDRGHEQFF.

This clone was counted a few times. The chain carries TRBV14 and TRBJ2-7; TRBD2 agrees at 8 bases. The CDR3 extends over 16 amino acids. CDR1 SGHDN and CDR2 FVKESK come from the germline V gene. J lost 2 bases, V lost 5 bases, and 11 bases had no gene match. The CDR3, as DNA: TGTGCCAGCAGCGGCCGTCTAGCGGGCGACCCCTACGAGCAGTACTTC. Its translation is CASSGRLAGDPYEQYF.

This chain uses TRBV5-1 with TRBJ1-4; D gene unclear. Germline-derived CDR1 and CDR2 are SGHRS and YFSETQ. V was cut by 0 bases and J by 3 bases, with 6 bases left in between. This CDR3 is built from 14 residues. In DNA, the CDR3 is TGCGCCAGCAGCTTGGGAAGGGCTAATGAAAAACTGTTTTTT. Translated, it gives CASSLGRANEKLFF.

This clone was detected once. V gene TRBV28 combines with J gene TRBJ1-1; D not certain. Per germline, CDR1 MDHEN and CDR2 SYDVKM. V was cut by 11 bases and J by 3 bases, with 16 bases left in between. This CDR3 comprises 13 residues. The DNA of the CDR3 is TGTGCCCTCCGAGGGAACCGGTACACTGAAGCTTTCTTT. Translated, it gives CALRGNRYTEAFF.

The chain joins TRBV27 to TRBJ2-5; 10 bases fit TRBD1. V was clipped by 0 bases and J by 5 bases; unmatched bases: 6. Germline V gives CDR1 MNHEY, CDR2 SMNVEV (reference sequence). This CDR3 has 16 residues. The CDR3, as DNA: TGTGCCAGCAGTTTATCTACCCCGGACAGGGGGGAGACCCAGTACTTC. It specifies CASSLSTPDRGETQYF.

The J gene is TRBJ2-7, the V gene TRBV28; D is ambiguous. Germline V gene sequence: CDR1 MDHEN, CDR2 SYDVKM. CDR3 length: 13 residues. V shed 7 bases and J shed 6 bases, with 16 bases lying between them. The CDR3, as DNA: TGTGCCAGCAACGTAGGCGGCGGTCGCGAGCAGTACTTC. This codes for CASNVGGGREQYF.

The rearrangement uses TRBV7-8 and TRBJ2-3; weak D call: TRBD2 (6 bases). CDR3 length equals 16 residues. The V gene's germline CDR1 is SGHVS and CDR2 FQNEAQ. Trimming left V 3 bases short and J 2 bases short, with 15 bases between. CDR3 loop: CASSLGSGGTTDTQYF. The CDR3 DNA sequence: TGTGCCAGCAGCTTGGGTTCTGGCGGGACCACAGATACGCAGTATTTT.

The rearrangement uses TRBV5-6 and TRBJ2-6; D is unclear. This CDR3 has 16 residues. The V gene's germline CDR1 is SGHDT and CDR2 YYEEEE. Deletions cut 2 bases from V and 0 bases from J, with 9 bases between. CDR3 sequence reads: CASSFLQISGANVLTF. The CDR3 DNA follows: TGTGCCAGCAGCTTTCTACAGATCTCTGGGGCCAACGTCCTGACTTTC. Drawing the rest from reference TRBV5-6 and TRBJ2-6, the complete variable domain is DAGVTQSPTHLIKTRGQQVTLRCSPKSGHDTVSWYQQALGQGPQFIFQYYEEEERQRGNFPDRFSGHQFPNYSSELNVNALLLGDSALYLCASSFLQISGANVLTFGAGSRLTVL.

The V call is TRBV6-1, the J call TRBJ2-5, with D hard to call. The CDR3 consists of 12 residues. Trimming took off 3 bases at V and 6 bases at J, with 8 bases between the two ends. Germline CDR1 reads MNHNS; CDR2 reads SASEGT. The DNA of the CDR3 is TGTGCCAGCAGTGAGTTTTTACAGACCCAGTACTTC. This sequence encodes CASSEFLQTQYF.

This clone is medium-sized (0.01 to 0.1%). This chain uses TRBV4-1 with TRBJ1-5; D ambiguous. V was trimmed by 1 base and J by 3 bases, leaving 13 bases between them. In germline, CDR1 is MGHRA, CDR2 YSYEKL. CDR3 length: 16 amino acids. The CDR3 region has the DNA TGCGCCAGCAGCCAAGTCGACCTGAGGGACAATCAGCCCCAGCATTTT. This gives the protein CASSQVDLRDNQPQHF.

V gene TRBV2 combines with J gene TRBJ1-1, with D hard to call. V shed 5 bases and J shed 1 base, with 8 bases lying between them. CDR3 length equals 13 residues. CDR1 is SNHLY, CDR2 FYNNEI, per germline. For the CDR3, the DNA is TGTGCCAGCAGTAGGACTGGGAACACTGAAGCTTTCTTT. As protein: CASSRTGNTEAFF.

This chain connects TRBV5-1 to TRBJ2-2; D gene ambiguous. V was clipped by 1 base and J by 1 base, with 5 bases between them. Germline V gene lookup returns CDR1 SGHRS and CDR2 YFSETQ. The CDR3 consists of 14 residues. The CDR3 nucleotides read TGCGCCAGCAGCTTGACAGTGAACACCGGGGAGCTGTTTTTT. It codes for CASSLTVNTGELFF.

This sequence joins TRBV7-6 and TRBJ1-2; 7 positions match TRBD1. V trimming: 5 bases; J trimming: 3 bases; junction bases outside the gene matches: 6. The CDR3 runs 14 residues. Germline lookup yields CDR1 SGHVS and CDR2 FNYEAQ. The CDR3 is CASSPGGGDYGYTF. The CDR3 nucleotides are TGTGCCAGCAGCCCAGGAGGGGGCGACTATGGCTACACCTTC.

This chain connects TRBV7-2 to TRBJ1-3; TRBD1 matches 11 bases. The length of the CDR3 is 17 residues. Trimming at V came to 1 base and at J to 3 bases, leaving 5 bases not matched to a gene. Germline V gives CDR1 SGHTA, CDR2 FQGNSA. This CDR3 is CASSLVGGQGVGNTIYF. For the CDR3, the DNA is TGTGCCAGCAGCTTAGTCGGGGGACAGGGGGTTGGAAACACCATATATTTT.

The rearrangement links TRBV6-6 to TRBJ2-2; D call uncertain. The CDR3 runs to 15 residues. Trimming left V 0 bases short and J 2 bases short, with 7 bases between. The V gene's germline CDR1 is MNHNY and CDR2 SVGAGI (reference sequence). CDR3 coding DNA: TGTGCCAGCAGTTACTCGAGCGATAACACCGGGGAGCTGTTTTTT. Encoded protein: CASSYSSDNTGELFF.

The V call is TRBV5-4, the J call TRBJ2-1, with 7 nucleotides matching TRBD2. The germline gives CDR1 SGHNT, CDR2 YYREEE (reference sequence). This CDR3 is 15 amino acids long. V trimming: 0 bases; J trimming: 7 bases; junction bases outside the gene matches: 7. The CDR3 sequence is CASSLEAGAGNEQFF. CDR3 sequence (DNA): TGTGCCAGCAGCTTGGAGGCGGGAGCGGGGAATGAGCAGTTCTTC.

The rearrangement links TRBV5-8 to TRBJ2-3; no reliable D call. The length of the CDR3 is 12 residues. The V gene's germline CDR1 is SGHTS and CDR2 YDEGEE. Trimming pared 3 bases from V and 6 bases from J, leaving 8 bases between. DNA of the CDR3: TGTGCCAGCAGCTCAAGGTGGGATACGCAGTATTTT. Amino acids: CASSSRWDTQYF.

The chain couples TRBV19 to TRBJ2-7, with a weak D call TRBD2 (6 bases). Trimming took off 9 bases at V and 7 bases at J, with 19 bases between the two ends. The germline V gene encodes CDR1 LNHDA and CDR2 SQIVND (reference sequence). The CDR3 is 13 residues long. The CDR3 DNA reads TGTGCCAGCGCTACTGGCGGGGCGGGAGAGCAGTACTTC. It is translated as CASATGGAGEQYF.

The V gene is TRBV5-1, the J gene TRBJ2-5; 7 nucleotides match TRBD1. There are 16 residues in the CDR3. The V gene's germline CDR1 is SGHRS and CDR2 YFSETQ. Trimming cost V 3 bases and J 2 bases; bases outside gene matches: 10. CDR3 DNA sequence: TGCGCCAGCAGCTACGGACAGGTCTCGACACAAGAGACCCAGTACTTC. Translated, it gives CASSYGQVSTQETQYF.

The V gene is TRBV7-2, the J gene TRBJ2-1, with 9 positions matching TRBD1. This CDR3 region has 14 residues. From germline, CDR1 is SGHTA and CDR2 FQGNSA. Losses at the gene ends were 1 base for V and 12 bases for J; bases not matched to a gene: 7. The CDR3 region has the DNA TGTGCCAGCAGCTTAGGACAGGGGGTAGGGTGGCAGTTCTTC. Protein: CASSLGQGVGWQFF.

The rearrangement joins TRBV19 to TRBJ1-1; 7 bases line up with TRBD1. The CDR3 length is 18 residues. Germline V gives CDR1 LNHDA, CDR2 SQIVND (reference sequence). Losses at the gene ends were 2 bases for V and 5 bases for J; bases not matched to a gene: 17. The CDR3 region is CASSIHRWTGSTGTEAFF. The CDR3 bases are TGTGCCAGTAGTATACACCGATGGACAGGATCCACGGGGACTGAAGCTTTCTTT.